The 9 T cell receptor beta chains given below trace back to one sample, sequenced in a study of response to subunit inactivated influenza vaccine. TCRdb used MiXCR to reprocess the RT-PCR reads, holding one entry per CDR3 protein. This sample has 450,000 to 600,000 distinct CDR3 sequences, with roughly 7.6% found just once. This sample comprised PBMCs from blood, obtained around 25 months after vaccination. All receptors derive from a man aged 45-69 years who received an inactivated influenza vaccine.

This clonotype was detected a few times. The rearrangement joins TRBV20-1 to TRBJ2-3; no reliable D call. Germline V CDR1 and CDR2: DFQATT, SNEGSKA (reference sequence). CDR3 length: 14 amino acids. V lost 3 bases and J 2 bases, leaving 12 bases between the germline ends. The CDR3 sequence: CSARDGSNTDTQYF. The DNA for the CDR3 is TGCAGTGCTAGGGACGGGTCCAACACAGATACGCAGTATTTT.

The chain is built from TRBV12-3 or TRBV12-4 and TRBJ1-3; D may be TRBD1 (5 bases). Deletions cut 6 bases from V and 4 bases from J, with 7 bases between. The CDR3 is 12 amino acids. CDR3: CASSPGGNTIYF. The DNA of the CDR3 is TGTGCCAGCAGCCCAGGGGGAAACACCATATATTTT.

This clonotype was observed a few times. The DNA for the CDR3 is TGCAGTGCTAGAGGGCGGGCGGGCTCCTACAATGAGCAGTTCTTC. Its protein is CSARGRAGSYNEQFF. The J gene is TRBJ2-1, the V gene TRBV20-1; D is possibly TRBD2 (5 bases). V was trimmed by 1 base and J by 0 bases, leaving 10 bases between them. The CDR3 length is 15 residues. Germline CDR1 is DFQATT and CDR2 is SNEGSKA (reference sequence).

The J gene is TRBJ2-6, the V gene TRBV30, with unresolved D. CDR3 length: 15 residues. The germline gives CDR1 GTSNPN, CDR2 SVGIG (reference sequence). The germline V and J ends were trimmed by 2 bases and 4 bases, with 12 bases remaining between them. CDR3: CAWSSNIGGANVLTF. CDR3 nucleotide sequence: TGTGCCTGGAGTTCAAACATAGGCGGGGCCAACGTCCTGACTTTC.

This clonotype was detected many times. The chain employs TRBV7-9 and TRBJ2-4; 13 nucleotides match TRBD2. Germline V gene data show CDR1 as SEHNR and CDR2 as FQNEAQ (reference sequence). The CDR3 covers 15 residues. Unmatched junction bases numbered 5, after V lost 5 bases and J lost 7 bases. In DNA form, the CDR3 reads TGTGCCAGCAGCCAGGGACTAGCGGGATGGAACATTCAGTACTTC. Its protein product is CASSQGLAGWNIQYF.

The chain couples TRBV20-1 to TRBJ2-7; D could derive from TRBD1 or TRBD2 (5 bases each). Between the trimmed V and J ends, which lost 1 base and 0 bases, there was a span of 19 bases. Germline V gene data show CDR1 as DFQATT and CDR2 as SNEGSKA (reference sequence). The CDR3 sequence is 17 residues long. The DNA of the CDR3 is TGCAGTGCTAGAGGGGGCTTTTATCGGGGTGGCTCCTACGAGCAGTACTTC. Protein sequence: CSARGGFYRGGSYEQYF.

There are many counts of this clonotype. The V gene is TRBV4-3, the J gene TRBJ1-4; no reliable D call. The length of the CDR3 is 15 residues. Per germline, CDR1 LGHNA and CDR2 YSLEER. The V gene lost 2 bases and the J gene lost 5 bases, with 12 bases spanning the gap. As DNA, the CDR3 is TGCGCCAGCAGCCAAATCTACAGTTCGAATGAAAAACTGTTTTTT. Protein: CASSQIYSSNEKLFF.

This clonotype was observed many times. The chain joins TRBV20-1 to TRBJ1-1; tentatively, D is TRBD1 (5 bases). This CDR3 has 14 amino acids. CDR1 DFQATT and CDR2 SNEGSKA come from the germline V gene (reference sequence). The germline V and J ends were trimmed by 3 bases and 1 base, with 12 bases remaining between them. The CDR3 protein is CSARFGASNTEAFF. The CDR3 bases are TGCAGTGCTAGGTTTGGGGCTTCGAACACTGAAGCTTTCTTT.

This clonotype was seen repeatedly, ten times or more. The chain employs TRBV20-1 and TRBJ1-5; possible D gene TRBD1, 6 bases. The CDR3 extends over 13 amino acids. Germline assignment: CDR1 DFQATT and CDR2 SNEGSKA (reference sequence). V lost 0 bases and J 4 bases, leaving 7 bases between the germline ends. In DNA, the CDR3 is TGCAGTGCTAGAGAGACAGGTAATCAGCCCCAGCATTTT. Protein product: CSARETGNQPQHF.